These 25 T cell receptor beta chains were all obtained from the same sample, sequenced in a study of blood T cell repertoires in COVID-19. This table comes from immunoSEQ multiplex PCR, and its TCRdb copy is limited to in-frame clones, with some not included. Here the sample spans some 320,000 clones, approximately 91% being singletons. Material: PBMCs or T cells enriched from blood (not recorded which). The receptors were sampled from a man in his sixties who had recovered from COVID-19.

The J gene is TRBJ2-3, the V gene TRBV19; 9 bases are shared with TRBD1. V lost 6 bases and J lost 6; bases outside the gene matches: 1. The CDR3 consists of 12 residues. The V gene's germline CDR1 is LNHDA and CDR2 SQIVND (reference sequence). CDR3 DNA: TGTGCCAGTAGACAGGGGGCCGATACGCAGTATTTT. Encoded protein: CASRQGADTQYF. Filled out from reference TRBV19 and TRBJ2-3, the complete variable domain reads DGGITQSPKYLFRKEGQNVTLSCEQNLNHDAMYWYRQDPGQGLRLIYYSQIVNDFQKGDIAEGYSVSREKKESFPLTVTSAQKNPTAFYLCASRQGADTQYFGPGTRLTVL.

The chain carries TRBV6-5 and TRBJ2-1; perhaps TRBD1 as D (6 bases). Trimming took off 6 bases at V and 0 bases at J, with 9 bases between the two ends. The CDR3 runs to 14 residues. The V gene's germline CDR1 is MNHEY and CDR2 SVGAGI. The CDR3 loop reads CASRDSYSYNEQFF. The CDR3 DNA is TGTGCCAGCAGGGACAGCTACTCCTACAATGAGCAGTTCTTC.

This clone was observed a few times. This chain links TRBV21-1 with TRBJ2-7; the D segment call TRBD2 is taken from the table without a DNA check. TRBV21-1 is a listed pseudogene. This CDR3 spans 13 amino acids. The CDR3 DNA sequence: TGTGCCAGCAGCAAGGGGGGAAGCTACGAGCAGTACTTC. Translation: CASSKGGSYEQYF.

This rearrangement joins TRBV9 to TRBJ2-5; 8 nucleotides agree with TRBD2. In germline, CDR1 is SGDLS, CDR2 YYNGEE. This CDR3 region has 15 residues. The V gene end was trimmed by 0 bases and the J gene end by 2 bases; junction bases not matched to a gene: 3. DNA of the CDR3: TGTGCCAGCAGCGTAGGTCCTAGCGGGCAAGAGACCCAGTACTTC. It is translated as CASSVGPSGQETQYF.

The chain couples TRBV7-3 to TRBJ2-1, with D possibly matching TRBD1 (5 bases). Germline loops: CDR1 SGHTA, CDR2 FQGTGA. V was trimmed by 5 bases and J by 5 bases, leaving 22 bases between them. This CDR3 has 17 residues. CDR3 bases: TGTGCCAGCAGCCCCTACCAAGCTCAGGGTTTCCACAATGAGCAGTTCTTC. Residues: CASSPYQAQGFHNEQFF.

In this sample, this clone turned up once. V usage is TRBV11-2 and J usage is TRBJ1-5; D remains unclear. V was trimmed by 2 bases and J by 7 bases, leaving 9 bases between them. CDR3 length: 13 amino acids. Per the germline V gene, CDR1 is SGHAT and CDR2 is FQNNGV. This CDR3 is CASSLSGAQPQHF. DNA for the CDR3: TGTGCCAGCAGCTTATCGGGAGCGCAGCCCCAGCATTTT.

V and J are TRBV7-3 and TRBJ2-7, with D possibly matching TRBD2 (5 bases). With 5 bases removed from V and 4 bases from J, the gap between germline ends came to 18 bases. The germline CDR1 and CDR2 sequences are SGHTA and FQGTGA. The CDR3 covers 15 residues. The CDR3 DNA is TGTGCCAGCAGCGTCGGAGACGGACTGGGGTACGAGCAGTACTTC. Protein sequence: CASSVGDGLGYEQYF.

The chain recombines TRBV6-5 with TRBJ2-5, with 12 bases identical to TRBD2. CDR1 and CDR2 from the germline V gene are MNHEY and SVGAGI. The trim removed 6 bases at V and 1 base at J, leaving 0 bases unmatched. CDR3 size: 14 residues. The DNA for the CDR3 is TGTGCCAGCAGACTAGCGGGAGGCCAAGAGACCCAGTACTTC. Its protein is CASRLAGGQETQYF.

The chain carries TRBV11-2 and TRBJ1-1; no clear D. The ends were cut back, 2 bases at V and 2 bases at J, with 9 bases in the middle. The CDR3 runs 14 residues. CDR1 is SGHAT and CDR2 is FQNNGV in the germline V gene. CDR3 DNA: TGTGCCAGCAGCTTAACCGGTACCAACACTGAAGCTTTCTTT. It yields the protein CASSLTGTNTEAFF.

The J gene is TRBJ2-2, the V gene TRBV15; a possible D gene is TRBD1 (6 bases). CDR3 length: 17 amino acids. V shed 5 bases and J shed 3 bases, with 19 bases lying between them. Looked up from germline, CDR1 is LNHNV and CDR2 is YYDKDF (reference sequence). This CDR3 is CATSRDTGTSYTGELFF. CDR3 coding DNA: TGTGCCACCAGCCGGGATACCGGGACATCCTACACCGGGGAGCTGTTTTTT.

In its sample, this clone was seen once. This chain joins TRBV10-3 and TRBJ2-5; 14 bases are shared with TRBD2. The V gene's germline CDR1 is ENHRY and CDR2 SYGVKD. J was trimmed by 5 bases and V by 8 bases; bases with no gene match: 4. This CDR3 region has 14 residues. CDR3 region: CAIGTSGSSETQYF. The CDR3 region has the DNA TGTGCCATCGGGACTAGCGGGAGTTCGGAGACCCAGTACTTC.

J is TRBJ1-2 and V is TRBV28; 7 nucleotides agree with TRBD1. Germline lookup yields CDR1 MDHEN and CDR2 SYDVKM. The CDR3 is 14 amino acids. With 5 bases clipped from V and 2 bases from J, the junction kept 5 bases outside the gene matches. As DNA, the CDR3 is TGTGCCAGCAGTGGAAACAGGGGAAACTATGGCTACACCTTC. Protein product: CASSGNRGNYGYTF.

The rearrangement links TRBV28 to TRBJ1-1; 7 nucleotides align to TRBD1. The V and J ends lost 3 bases and 1 base, in that order; junction bases with no gene match: 5. The germline CDR1 and CDR2 sequences are MDHEN and SYDVKM. This CDR3 has 15 amino acids. This CDR3 reads CASSLYQGGNTEAFF. The CDR3 DNA reads as TGTGCCAGCAGTTTGTATCAGGGGGGGAACACTGAAGCTTTCTTT.

This chain joins TRBV20-1 and TRBJ1-2; no clear D gene. Trimming shortened V by 7 bases and J by 3 bases, and 9 bases separated the two germline ends. There are 11 residues in the CDR3. Germline V gene lookup returns CDR1 DFQATT and CDR2 SNEGSKA (reference sequence). The CDR3 here is CSETMDYGYTF. The CDR3 nucleotides are TGCAGTGAAACTATGGACTATGGCTACACCTTC.

The chain joins TRBV6-5 to TRBJ1-1; unclear D gene. CDR1 and CDR2 from the germline V gene are MNHEY and SVGAGI. V was shortened by 5 bases and J by 7 bases, with 11 bases between the two germline ends. The CDR3 contains 12 residues. This CDR3 is CASSLRAGEAFF. In DNA form, the CDR3 reads TGTGCCAGCAGTCTAAGGGCGGGTGAAGCTTTCTTT.

This chain connects TRBV7-6 to TRBJ1-5, with a possible D match to TRBD1 (6 bases). Looked up from germline, CDR1 is SGHVS and CDR2 is FNYEAQ. The length of the CDR3 is 17 residues. The ends were cut back, 5 bases at V and 1 base at J, with 18 bases in the middle. CDR3 in DNA: TGTGCCAGCAGCCTCGGGGCGGGGGCGACAAGCAATCAGCCCCAGCATTTT. This translates into CASSLGAGATSNQPQHF.

This rearrangement joins TRBV27 to TRBJ2-5; the match to TRBD2 covers 11 bases. There are 15 residues in the CDR3. The V and J ends lost 10 bases and 5 bases, in that order; junction bases with no gene match: 12. CDR1 MNHEY and CDR2 SMNVEV come from the germline V gene (reference sequence). In DNA form, the CDR3 reads TGTGCCACGCAACCAGTGGGACTAGCGGTTGAGACCCAGTACTTC. Protein sequence: CATQPVGLAVETQYF.

The chain couples TRBV2 to TRBJ2-5; 11 bases align to TRBD2. V lost 6 bases to trimming and J lost 4 bases; unmatched junction nucleotides: 4. There are 14 residues in the CDR3. CDR1 and CDR2 from the germline V gene are SNHLY and FYNNEI. The CDR3 DNA reads as TGTGCCAGCAGGATAGGGACTAGCGGAGAGACCCAGTACTTC. Protein product: CASRIGTSGETQYF.

This chain links TRBV7-8 with TRBJ1-6; D gene unclear. The CDR3 spans 16 residues. Per germline, CDR1 SGHVS and CDR2 FQNEAQ. V was trimmed by 1 base and J by 9 bases, leaving 16 bases between them. Here the CDR3 DNA reads TGTGCCAGCAGCTTAGGTCGGTCGCGTTTCGGTTCACCCCTCCACTTT. This gives the protein CASSLGRSRFGSPLHF. Full variable domain (missing parts from reference TRBV7-8 and TRBJ1-6): GAGVSQSPRYKVAKRGQDVALRCDPISGHVSLFWYQQALGQGPEFLTYFQNEAQLDKSGLPSDRFFAERPEGSVSTLKIQRTQQEDSAVYLCASSLGRSRFGSPLHFGNGTRLTVT.

The count of this clone is one. The CDR3 sequence: CASSQDRDTKETQYF. DNA for the CDR3: TGCGCCAGCAGCCAGGACCGGGACACAAAAGAGACCCAGTACTTC. This chain links TRBV4-1 with TRBJ2-5; D possibly corresponds to TRBD1 (6 bases). This CDR3 spans 15 amino acids. Germline CDR1 is MGHRA and CDR2 is YSYEKL. The ends were cut back, 3 bases at V and 3 bases at J, with 14 bases in the middle.

The V and J genes are TRBV4-3 and TRBJ2-7; 9 bases match TRBD2. With V trimmed by 5 bases and J by 1 base, 6 bases remained unmatched. The CDR3 is made up of 15 amino acids. The V gene's germline CDR1 is LGHNA and CDR2 YSLEER. The CDR3 protein is CASSVRLAESYEQYF. DNA of the CDR3: TGCGCCAGCAGCGTTCGACTAGCGGAGTCCTACGAGCAGTACTTC.

The chain links TRBV5-1 to TRBJ2-7, with TRBD2 matching 10 bases. CDR1 is SGHRS and CDR2 is YFSETQ in the germline V gene. Unmatched junction bases numbered 6, after V lost 2 bases and J lost 7 bases. The CDR3 consists of 14 residues. CDR3 coding DNA: TGCGCCAGCAGCTTACTAGCGGGATCGATGGAGCAGTACTTC. This translates into CASSLLAGSMEQYF.

This chain joins TRBV28 and TRBJ1-4; 11 bases are a match to TRBD1. This CDR3 comprises 16 residues. Germline CDR1 is MDHEN and CDR2 is SYDVKM. V lost 6 bases to trimming and J lost 3 bases; unmatched junction nucleotides: 6. CDR3 sequence (DNA): TGTGCCAGCAGACCCAGGGGACAGGGGGCTAATGAAAAACTGTTTTTT. Translated: CASRPRGQGANEKLFF.

The chain has TRBV9 and TRBJ1-5, with unresolved D. V lost 0 bases, J lost 7 bases, and 8 bases lay in between. This CDR3 contains 13 residues. The V gene's germline CDR1 is SGDLS and CDR2 YYNGEE. The CDR3 DNA reads as TGTGCCAGCAGCGTAGCTGAGGGCCAGCCCCAGCATTTT. Amino acids: CASSVAEGQPQHF.

The chain links TRBV21-1 to TRBJ1-4; the table's D gene call, TRBD1, was not cross checked with the DNA. TRBV21-1 is designated a pseudogene. The CDR3 spans 15 residues. DNA for the CDR3: TGTGCCAGCACCCTTCCCAGGGGCGCTAATGAAAAACTGTTTTTT. It codes for CASTLPRGANEKLFF.